This T cell receptor beta chain came from a study of T cell repertoires in cytomegalovirus infection. The wider study: Both a matching HLA type and CMV infection were indicated by public TCR beta signatures.

Study-wide results and limits: Cumulative frequency of public TCR beta families picked out carriers of CMV plus the relevant HLA.

MiXCR was run by TCRdb on the reads, yielding one entry per CDR3 protein. The table has under 850,000 distinct CDR3 sequences, roughly 36% seen once. Remarks on this clonotype: Its antigen is as yet unknown.

The CDR3 consists of 15 residues. V was clipped by 3 bases and J by 4 bases, with 13 bases between them. Germline V gene sequence: CDR1 LNHNV, CDR2 YYDKDF (reference sequence). The rearrangement links TRBV15 to TRBJ1-5; a possible D gene is TRBD1 (5 bases). This receptor was identified in a human donor in good health (CMV status not recorded). Some clones in this sample may be carry-over from other donors' samples. Input material: PBMCs. CDR3 bases: TGTGCCACCAGCAGTGAGCCAGGGAGAAATCAGCCCCAGCATTTT. Translated: CATSSEPGRNQPQHF. Complete variable domain (other parts from reference TRBV15 and TRBJ1-5): DAMVIQNPRYQVTQFGKPVTLSCSQTLNHNVMYWYQQKSSQAPKLLFHYYDKDFNNEADTPDNFQSRRPNTSFCFLDIRSPGLGDTAMYLCATSSEPGRNQPQHFGDGTRLSIL.